These 19 T cell receptor beta chains came from one sample sequenced in a study of cytomegalovirus exposure and HLA in healthy donors. Here immunoSEQ multiplex PCR was the method, and the copy in TCRdb shows in-frame clones only, minus some. The sample consists of 90,000 to 150,000 clones, roughly 90% of them appearing once. Sequenced: PBMCs. These receptors came from a woman between 18 and 30 years old in good health and CMV-seropositive.

This chain links TRBV5-4 with TRBJ2-7, with TRBD2 as a possible D gene (6 bases). The V gene's germline CDR1 is SGHNT and CDR2 YYREEE (reference sequence). V lost 0 bases, J lost 2 bases, and 15 bases lay in between. This CDR3 is built from 16 residues. Here the CDR3 reads CASSLVSRTGAYEQYF. CDR3 in DNA: TGTGCCAGCAGCTTGGTAAGCCGAACGGGGGCCTACGAGCAGTACTTC.

CDR3 sequence: CAWGKGLPNTEAFF. The CDR3 region has the DNA TGTGCCTGGGGGAAAGGACTGCCGAACACTGAAGCTTTCTTT. The gene calls are TRBV30 and TRBJ1-1; D call uncertain. Trimming removed 5 bases from V and 1 base from J, with 14 bases in between. CDR1 is GTSNPN, CDR2 SVGIG, per germline (reference sequence). The CDR3 runs to 14 residues.

This chain joins TRBV7-9 and TRBJ1-2; 8 bases agree with TRBD1. Unmatched junction bases numbered 10, after V lost 5 bases and J lost 5 bases. The V gene's germline CDR1 is SEHNR and CDR2 FQNEAQ (reference sequence). This CDR3 has 15 residues. As DNA, the CDR3 is TGTGCCAGCAGCCCTACCGGACAGGGCAGATATGGCTACACCTTC. The encoded protein is CASSPTGQGRYGYTF.

This clone is a singleton in its sample. The rearrangement uses TRBV18 and TRBJ2-5; 7 nucleotides align to TRBD2. The CDR3 spans 14 residues. Germline CDR1 KGHSH, CDR2 LQKENI. V lost 3 bases to trimming and J lost 5 bases; unmatched junction nucleotides: 6. The CDR3 is CASSPTGGVETQYF. The CDR3 nucleotides read TGTGCCAGCTCACCGACGGGGGGTGTGGAGACCCAGTACTTC.

This clone is a singleton in its sample. This chain joins TRBV5-1 and TRBJ1-4; D is perhaps TRBD1 (6 bases). The V end lost 6 bases, the J end lost 5 bases, and 14 bases lay between the germline ends. The germline CDR1 and CDR2 sequences are SGHRS and YFSETQ. The CDR3 is made up of 14 amino acids. Here the CDR3 DNA reads TGCGCCAGCAAAGCGGGGGCGGCGAATGAAAAACTGTTTTTT. This encodes CASKAGAANEKLFF.

The V call is TRBV10-3, the J call TRBJ1-1, with D unclear. This CDR3 has 15 residues. V dropped 3 bases and J dropped 3 bases, with 14 bases sitting between them. In germline, CDR1 is ENHRY, CDR2 SYGVKD. CDR3 DNA: TGTGCCATCAGTGATGGGCGGGCTGATTACACTGAAGCTTTCTTT. Protein sequence: CAISDGRADYTEAFF.

J is TRBJ1-5 and V is TRBV6-1; 8 nucleotides line up with TRBD1. Germline values: CDR1 MNHNS, CDR2 SASEGT. The V and J ends lost 3 bases and 2 bases, in that order; junction bases with no gene match: 0. The CDR3 spans 14 residues. The CDR3 sequence is CASSETGGNQPQHF. CDR3 DNA sequence: TGTGCCAGCAGTGAGACAGGGGGCAATCAGCCCCAGCATTTT.

DNA of the CDR3: TGCGCCAGCAGCCCGGGCGGCGGGACGAACATGGGGGAGCTGTTTTTT. It codes for CASSPGGGTNMGELFF. This sequence joins TRBV4-3 and TRBJ2-2, with a possible D match to TRBD2 (6 bases). This CDR3 is built from 16 residues. The germline V gene encodes CDR1 LGHNA and CDR2 YSLEER. V was cut by 4 bases and J by 8 bases, with 20 bases left in between.

The chain employs TRBV4-3 and TRBJ1-4, with 8 bases lining up with TRBD1. CDR3 size: 16 residues. From germline, CDR1 is LGHNA and CDR2 YSLEER. V gave up 1 base and J gave up 2 bases; unmatched junction bases: 3. The CDR3 here is CASSQATGATNEKLFF. The CDR3 coding sequence is TGCGCCAGCAGCCAAGCGACAGGGGCTACTAATGAAAAACTGTTTTTT.

V usage is TRBV11-2 and J usage is TRBJ2-1; perhaps TRBD1 as D (5 bases). Germline V gene lookup returns CDR1 SGHAT and CDR2 FQNNGV. The CDR3 is 15 residues long. V lost 5 bases and J lost 1, with 12 bases in between. CDR3 DNA: TGTGCCAGCAGCCCAAGGGGTGGATCCTACAATGAGCAGTTCTTC. Protein product: CASSPRGGSYNEQFF.

The V and J genes are TRBV4-1 and TRBJ1-2; a possible D gene is TRBD1 (5 bases). Between the trimmed V and J ends, which lost 0 bases and 2 bases, there was a span of 7 bases. Germline loops: CDR1 MGHRA, CDR2 YSYEKL. The CDR3 consists of 14 residues. The CDR3 bases are TGCGCCAGCAGCCAAGACCCAGGGAACTATGGCTACACCTTC. Amino acid sequence: CASSQDPGNYGYTF.

CDR3 sequence: CARSLAGPTKYNSPLHF. CDR3 bases: TGTGCCAGAAGCTTGGCTGGGCCGACCAAATATAATTCACCCCTCCACTTT. The rearrangement links TRBV5-3 to TRBJ1-6; D remains unclear. TRBV5-3 is marked as an open reading frame, function uncertain. The CDR3 is 17 amino acids. The V end lost 0 bases, the J end lost 4 bases, and 14 bases lay between the germline ends.

This chain links TRBV19 with TRBJ1-1, with D possibly being TRBD1 (6 bases). The CDR3 contains 17 residues. CDR1 and CDR2 from the germline V gene are LNHDA and SQIVND (reference sequence). Trimming took off 5 bases at V and 5 bases at J, with 24 bases between the two ends. The CDR3 is CASSPKIFRTQGTEAFF. The CDR3 coding sequence is TGTGCCAGTAGTCCAAAAATATTCAGGACCCAGGGGACTGAAGCTTTCTTT.

This chain joins TRBV5-1 and TRBJ2-2, with 10 bases aligning to TRBD1. The CDR3 contains 15 residues. Germline CDR1 reads SGHRS; CDR2 reads YFSETQ. Trimming removed 3 bases from V and 6 bases from J; junction bases left unmatched: 5. The CDR3 DNA reads as TGCGCCAGCAGCTCCGGGACAGGGGTTGCCGGGGAGCTGTTTTTT. It specifies CASSSGTGVAGELFF.

The V and J genes are TRBV7-6 and TRBJ2-2, with D tentatively TRBD1 (5 bases). The CDR3 spans 16 residues. Germline assignment: CDR1 SGHVS and CDR2 FNYEAQ. The V end was cut by 1 base, the J end by 6 bases, with 15 bases between. In DNA, the CDR3 is TGTGCCAGCAGCTTAGTTGCAGGGTTCGAGTCCGGGGAGCTGTTTTTT. As protein: CASSLVAGFESGELFF. Using reference TRBV7-6 and TRBJ2-2 for the parts outside the CDR3, the full variable domain is GAGVSQSPRYKVTKRGQDVALRCDPISGHVSLYWYRQALGQGPEFLTYFNYEAQQDKSGLPNDRFSAERPEGSISTLTIQRTEQRDSAMYRCASSLVAGFESGELFFGEGSRLTVL.

V gene TRBV28 combines with J gene TRBJ1-2; 7 bases align to TRBD1. The CDR3 sequence is 17 residues long. In germline, CDR1 is MDHEN, CDR2 SYDVKM. Trimming took 4 bases from V and 2 from J; bases not matched to a gene: 13. The chain's CDR3 is CASSSGTNRGPNYGYTF. The CDR3 bases are TGTGCCAGCAGTTCCGGCACTAACAGGGGTCCCAACTATGGCTACACCTTC.

The genes are TRBV9 and TRBJ2-7; 7 bases are shared with TRBD1. The germline V gene encodes CDR1 SGDLS and CDR2 YYNGEE. The CDR3 loop spans 15 amino acids. V was pared by 0 bases and J by 2 bases, with 5 bases of the junction left unmatched. This chain's CDR3 is CASSVATGLTYEQYF. The CDR3 nucleotides are TGTGCCAGCAGCGTAGCGACAGGGCTGACCTACGAGCAGTACTTC.

The chain has TRBV27 and TRBJ1-5, with 8 bases aligning to TRBD1. J gave up 3 bases and V 6 bases, and 10 bases lay outside the gene matches. CDR3 length equals 16 residues. Per the germline V gene, CDR1 is MNHEY and CDR2 is SMNVEV (reference sequence). As DNA, the CDR3 is TGTGCCAGCAGCCCCTCGGGACAGGCGATCAATCAGCCCCAGCATTTT. It specifies CASSPSGQAINQPQHF.

The chain joins TRBV5-6 to TRBJ1-5, with D possibly being TRBD1 (6 bases). Germline loops: CDR1 SGHDT, CDR2 YYEEEE. The CDR3 spans 14 residues. V lost 2 bases to trimming and J lost 1 base, with 7 bases between them. CDR3 bases: TGTGCCAGCAGCTTAGGACAGAGCAATCAGCCCCAGCATTTT. It yields the protein CASSLGQSNQPQHF.